Listed here are 25 T cell receptor beta chains from one sample, sequenced in a study of T cell changes during pregnancy in multiple sclerosis. Some clones are missing from TCRdb's copy, which holds only in-frame ones; the method was immunoSEQ multiplex PCR. Of more than 40,000 clones in the sample, almost 95% are singletons; the top ten hold about 4.1%. The source was CD8+ T cells from peripheral blood mononuclear cells, collected in the first trimester of pregnancy. Every receptor here comes from a female donor with multiple sclerosis, enrolled in a pregnancy study.

This chain links TRBV5-1 with TRBJ1-2; 7 bases match TRBD1. With V trimmed by 4 bases and J by 4 bases, 10 bases remained unmatched. CDR3 size: 15 residues. Germline loops: CDR1 SGHRS, CDR2 YFSETQ. CDR3 sequence reads: CASSMTSTGTYGYTF. The DNA for the CDR3 is TGCGCCAGCAGCATGACATCGACAGGGACCTATGGCTACACCTTC.

The chain joins TRBV19 to TRBJ1-5; 9 positions agree with TRBD1. J was trimmed by 6 bases and V by 1 base; bases with no gene match: 4. The germline CDR1 and CDR2 sequences are LNHDA and SQIVND (reference sequence). The CDR3 has 15 amino acids. The CDR3 nucleotides read TGTGCCAGTAGTATAGTCCCGACAGGGGGTCAGCCCCAGCATTTT. Its translation: CASSIVPTGGQPQHF.

This clone was counted a single time. This chain's CDR3 is CAISESASDRAHQPQHF. For the CDR3, the DNA is TGTGCCATCAGTGAGTCAGCTTCGGACAGGGCCCATCAGCCCCAGCATTTT. This sequence joins TRBV10-3 and TRBJ1-5; 8 nucleotides match TRBD1. V shed 0 bases, J shed 5 bases, and the junction held 9 bases outside the gene matches. In germline, CDR1 is ENHRY, CDR2 SYGVKD. The CDR3 runs to 17 residues.

The V call is TRBV7-3, the J call TRBJ2-7, with 7 bases matching TRBD1. The CDR3 is 13 amino acids. Trimming removed 4 bases from V and 3 bases from J; junction bases left unmatched: 3. The germline gives CDR1 SGHTA, CDR2 FQGTGA. CDR3 bases: TGTGCCAGCAGCTGGTACAGGGGCTACGAGCAGTACTTC. Amino acid sequence: CASSWYRGYEQYF.

The genes are TRBV28 and TRBJ2-6; D is unresolved. The V and J ends lost 4 bases and 9 bases respectively, with 10 bases between them. CDR1 is MDHEN and CDR2 is SYDVKM in the germline V gene. This CDR3 has 13 residues. The CDR3 DNA reads as TGTGCCAGCAGTTCTTTGACATACAACGTCCTGACTTTC. This codes for CASSSLTYNVLTF.

This rearrangement joins TRBV19 to TRBJ1-2; 7 nucleotides line up with TRBD1. The trim removed 5 bases at V and 4 bases at J, leaving 10 bases unmatched. Germline V lookup: CDR1 LNHDA, CDR2 SQIVND (reference sequence). CDR3 length: 15 residues. The CDR3 DNA is TGTGCCAGTAGTCCAACAGGGGACCTTCCCTATGGCTACACCTTC. Amino acid sequence: CASSPTGDLPYGYTF.

This chain joins TRBV30 and TRBJ1-1; a weak D match, TRBD1 (6 bases). This CDR3 has 13 amino acids. Looked up from germline, CDR1 is GTSNPN and CDR2 is SVGIG (reference sequence). V lost 0 bases, J lost 1 base, and 6 bases lay in between. The CDR3 reads CAWSVQGNTEAFF. The DNA of the CDR3 is TGTGCCTGGAGTGTACAGGGGAACACTGAAGCTTTCTTT.

The J gene is TRBJ2-7, the V gene TRBV5-1; 7 nucleotides align to TRBD1. With 7 bases clipped from V and 0 bases from J, the junction kept 1 base outside the gene matches. This CDR3 region has 12 residues. Germline assignment: CDR1 SGHRS and CDR2 YFSETQ. CDR3 bases: TGCGCCAGCCGGGACAGCTCCTACGAGCAGTACTTC. Translating it yields CASRDSSYEQYF.

The chain combines TRBV27 with TRBJ1-5, with 7 bases matching TRBD1. The CDR3 is 15 residues long. The trim removed 3 bases at V and 4 bases at J, leaving 6 bases unmatched. Germline values: CDR1 MNHEY, CDR2 SMNVEV (reference sequence). This CDR3 is CASSLAGGTNQPQHF. Written as DNA, the CDR3 is TGTGCCAGCAGTTTGGCAGGGGGTACGAATCAGCCCCAGCATTTT.

This chain uses TRBV4-2 with TRBJ2-1; 9 bases are a match to TRBD2. Trimming at V came to 0 bases and at J to 4 bases, leaving 4 bases not matched to a gene. This CDR3 spans 16 amino acids. Germline V lookup: CDR1 LGHNA, CDR2 YNFKEQ. The CDR3 DNA reads as TGTGCCAGCAGCCAAGATCCGGCGGGAGGGTACAATGAGCAGTTCTTC. This translates into CASSQDPAGGYNEQFF.

The chain employs TRBV12-5 and TRBJ1-5, with D possibly TRBD1 on 6 matching bases. Per germline, CDR1 LGHNT and CDR2 FRNRAP. Trimming stripped 1 base from V and 4 bases from J, with 17 bases between. The CDR3 is 17 amino acids. In DNA form, the CDR3 reads TGTGCTAGTGGTTTGGCAGGGGCGGGGGGGGAGAATCAGCCCCAGCATTTT. It is translated as CASGLAGAGGENQPQHF.

The chain recombines TRBV4-1 with TRBJ2-2, with a tentative D call TRBD2 (5 bases). Germline assignment: CDR1 MGHRA and CDR2 YSYEKL. This CDR3 is 17 amino acids long. V dropped 1 base and J dropped 0 bases, with 12 bases sitting between them. CDR3 sequence: CASSQVTGFANTGELFF. The CDR3 DNA is TGCGCCAGCAGCCAAGTTACGGGATTTGCGAACACCGGGGAGCTGTTTTTT.

The V and J genes are TRBV28 and TRBJ2-5, with TRBD2 matching over 14 bases. Germline V gene sequence: CDR1 MDHEN, CDR2 SYDVKM. V gave up 3 bases and J gave up 5 bases; unmatched junction bases: 5. The CDR3 is made up of 16 amino acids. Here the CDR3 reads CASSFRLAGGLETQYF. The CDR3 nucleotides read TGTGCCAGCAGTTTCAGACTAGCGGGAGGGCTGGAGACCCAGTACTTC. Using reference TRBV28 and TRBJ2-5 for the parts outside the CDR3, the full variable domain is DVKVTQSSRYLVKRTGEKVFLECVQDMDHENMFWYRQDPGLGLRLIYFSYDVKMKEKGDIPEGYSVSREKKERFSLILESASTNQTSMYLCASSFRLAGGLETQYFGPGTRLLVL.

This chain connects TRBV7-5 to TRBJ1-4. TRBV7-5 is given as a pseudogene. This CDR3 contains 21 residues. CDR3 sequence reads: CVRSQKRGTKEGRFRGEKLFF. In DNA, the CDR3 is TGTGTCAGAAGCCAAAAACGGGGAACGAAGGAGGGTAGATTCCGCGGTGAAAAACTGTTTTTT.

The chain has TRBV6-4 and TRBJ1-2; 11 bases align to TRBD1. The CDR3 is 14 residues long. After removal of 0 bases from V and 8 bases from J, the junction contained 2 bases not matched to a gene. Germline values: CDR1 MRHNA, CDR2 SNTAGT. For the CDR3, the DNA is TGTGCCAGCAGTGACTCCGGGACAGGGGGAGGCTACACCTTC. This translates into CASSDSGTGGGYTF.

The chain has TRBV4-2 and TRBJ2-3, with 8 bases identical to TRBD1. CDR3 size: 15 residues. Germline CDR1 reads LGHNA; CDR2 reads YNFKEQ. Losses at the gene ends were 0 bases for V and 4 bases for J; bases not matched to a gene: 3. In DNA, the CDR3 is TGTGCCAGCAGCCAAGAATTACAGGGGGCAGATACGCAGTATTTT. Protein product: CASSQELQGADTQYF.

V usage is TRBV4-3 and J usage is TRBJ2-1; D might be TRBD2 (7 bases). There are 15 residues in the CDR3. Germline V gene lookup returns CDR1 LGHNA and CDR2 YSLEER. Trimming removed 4 bases from V and 5 bases from J, with 15 bases in between. DNA for the CDR3: TGCGCCAGCAGCCTGGGGCAGGGGAGGGACAATGAGCAGTTCTTC. Translated: CASSLGQGRDNEQFF.

The J gene is TRBJ2-5, the V gene TRBV29-1; 9 bases agree with TRBD1. Unmatched junction bases numbered 3, after V lost 6 bases and J lost 4 bases. Germline loops: CDR1 SQVTM, CDR2 ANQGSEA. This CDR3 has 12 residues. CDR3 nucleotides: TGCAGCGTGGGACAGGGCACAGAGACCCAGTACTTC. Amino acid sequence: CSVGQGTETQYF. The full variable domain, in which reference TRBV29-1 and TRBJ2-5 provide the parts outside the CDR3, is SAVISQKPSRDICQRGTSLTIQCQVDSQVTMMFWYRQQPGQSLTLIATANQGSEATYESGFVIDKFPISRPNLTFSTLTVSNMSPEDSSIYLCSVGQGTETQYFGPGTRLLVL.

The rearrangement links TRBV27 to TRBJ2-1; D ambiguous. V shed 6 bases and J shed 5 bases, with 11 bases lying between them. Germline loops: CDR1 MNHEY, CDR2 SMNVEV (reference sequence). The CDR3 has 13 amino acids. The CDR3 sequence is CASSPQSDNEQFF. The CDR3 bases are TGTGCCAGCAGCCCACAGTCTGACAATGAGCAGTTCTTC.

The genes are TRBV4-2 and TRBJ2-2, with D uncertain. V lost 1 base to trimming and J lost 1 base, with 7 bases between them. CDR3 length equals 15 residues. Germline CDR1 LGHNA, CDR2 YNFKEQ. DNA of the CDR3: TGTGCCAGCAGCCAAGGGCTTATGAACACCGGGGAGCTGTTTTTT. It is translated as CASSQGLMNTGELFF.

This clone appeared a single time. CDR3 residues: CASRVGLAKYNEQFF. The DNA of the CDR3 is TGTGCCAGCAGGGTAGGACTGGCAAAGTACAATGAGCAGTTCTTC. The chain has TRBV28 and TRBJ2-1; a possible D gene is TRBD2 (5 bases). The CDR3 runs to 15 residues. Trimming took 6 bases from V and 4 from J, leaving 16 bases between them. CDR1 is MDHEN and CDR2 is SYDVKM in the germline V gene.

This sequence joins TRBV7-3 and TRBJ2-1, with D maybe TRBD2 (5 bases). This CDR3 is 16 amino acids long. Trimming left V 1 base short and J 4 bases short, with 14 bases between. Germline values: CDR1 SGHTA, CDR2 FQGTGA. As DNA, the CDR3 is TGTGCCAGCAGCTTAAACGGACTGTTACCTTACAATGAGCAGTTCTTC. Amino acid sequence: CASSLNGLLPYNEQFF.

This chain joins TRBV10-1 and TRBJ1-1; no clear D gene. Trimming stripped 3 bases from V and 1 base from J, with 15 bases between. The CDR3 is 16 residues long. Germline values: CDR1 WNHNN, CDR2 SYGVQD (reference sequence). CDR3 DNA sequence: TGCGCCAGCAGTGAATCGACGGGAGTGGGGAACACTGAAGCTTTCTTT. Its translation: CASSESTGVGNTEAFF.

The chain employs TRBV4-1 and TRBJ2-2; 9 bases match TRBD2. The CDR3 is 17 residues long. CDR1 is MGHRA and CDR2 is YSYEKL in the germline V gene. V lost 3 bases, J lost 2 bases, and 7 bases stayed unmatched. CDR3 in DNA: TGCGCCAGCAGCCACCCAGCTAGCGGGACAAACACCGGGGAGCTGTTTTTT. This gives the protein CASSHPASGTNTGELFF.

This chain connects TRBV27 to TRBJ2-1; 10 bases match TRBD2. This CDR3 region has 22 residues. Germline V CDR1 and CDR2: MNHEY, SMNVEV (reference sequence). The trim removed 8 bases at V and 5 bases at J, leaving 30 bases unmatched. The CDR3 bases are TGTGCCAGCGGGCGGGCTAGCGGGAGATCGCGGGCGGGCTTAGGTCTCGACAATGAGCAGTTCTTC. Translated: CASGRASGRSRAGLGLDNEQFF.